Detailed here is one TCR beta chain. Clones were sequenced by immunoSEQ multiplex PCR, and TCRdb holds only the in-frame ones, with some missing. The table lists approximately 140,000 clones, 75% to 90% of them singletons. The source of the sample is a study of blood T cell repertoires in COVID-19. The CDR3 runs to 13 residues. Trimming cost V 4 bases and J 7 bases, with 11 bases left between them. CDR1 SGDLS and CDR2 YYNGEE come from the germline V gene. This receptor was identified in a man between 65 and 79 years old with acute or convalescent COVID-19. The sample was peripheral blood. This rearrangement joins TRBV9 to TRBJ2-2; no clear D gene. Here the CDR3 DNA reads TGTGCCAGCAGCCTTAGAGAAAGCGGGGAGCTGTTTTTT. Its protein product is CASSLRESGELFF.